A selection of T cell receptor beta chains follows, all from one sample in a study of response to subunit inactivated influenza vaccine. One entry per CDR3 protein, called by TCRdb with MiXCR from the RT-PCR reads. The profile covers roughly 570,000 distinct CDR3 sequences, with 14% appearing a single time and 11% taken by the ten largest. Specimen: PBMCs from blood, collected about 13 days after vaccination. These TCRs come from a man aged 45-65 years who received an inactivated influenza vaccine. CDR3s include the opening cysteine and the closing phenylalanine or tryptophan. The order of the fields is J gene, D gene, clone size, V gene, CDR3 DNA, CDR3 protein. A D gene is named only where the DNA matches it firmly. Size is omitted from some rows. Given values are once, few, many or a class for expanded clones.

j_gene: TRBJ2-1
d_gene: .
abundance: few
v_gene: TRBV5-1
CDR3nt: TGCGCCAGCAGCGAGGACACCTACTACAATGAGCAGTTCTTC
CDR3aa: CASSEDTYYNEQFF

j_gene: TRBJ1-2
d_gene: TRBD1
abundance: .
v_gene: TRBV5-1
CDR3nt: TGCGCCAGCAGCGACAGGGAGTACTATGGCTACACCTTC
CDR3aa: CASSDREYYGYTF

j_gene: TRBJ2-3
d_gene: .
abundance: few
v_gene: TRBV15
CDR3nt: TGTGCCACCAGCAGAGACCTGGACGGATATACGCAGTATTTT
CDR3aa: CATSRDLDGYTQYF

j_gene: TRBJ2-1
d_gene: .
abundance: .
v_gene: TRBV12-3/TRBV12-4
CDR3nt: TGTGCCAGCAGTCTCTACCCGGGACTGGATTACAATGAGCAGTTCTTC
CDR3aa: CASSLYPGLDYNEQFF

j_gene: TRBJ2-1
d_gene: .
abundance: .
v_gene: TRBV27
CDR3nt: TGTGCCAGCAGTTTAGAAGGGAACTCCTACAATGAGCAGTTCTTC
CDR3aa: CASSLEGNSYNEQFF

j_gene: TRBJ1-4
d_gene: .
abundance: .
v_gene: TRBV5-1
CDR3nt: TGCGCCAGCAGCGTTGACAGAAATGAAAAACTGTTTTTT
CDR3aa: CASSVDRNEKLFF

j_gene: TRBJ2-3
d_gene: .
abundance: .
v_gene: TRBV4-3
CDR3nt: TGCGCCAGCAGCCTCCTCAATGGGGCTGAGGGGGCAGATACGCAGTATTTT
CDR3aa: CASSLLNGAEGADTQYF

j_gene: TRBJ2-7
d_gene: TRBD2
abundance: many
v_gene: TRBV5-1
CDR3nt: TGCGCCAGCAGCCCAGGAGGAGGACTAGCCGGGAAATACGAGCAGTACTTC
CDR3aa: CASSPGGGLAGKYEQYF

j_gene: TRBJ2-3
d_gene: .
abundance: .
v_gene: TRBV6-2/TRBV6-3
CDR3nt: TGTGCCAGCAGTCAGGGACTTTTGGGCACAGATACGCAGTATTTT
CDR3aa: CASSQGLLGTDTQYF

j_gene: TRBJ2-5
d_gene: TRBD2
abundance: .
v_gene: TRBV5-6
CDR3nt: TGTGCCAGCAGCTTGTGGCGGGGGGGGCGTTCCCGAATCGTACAAGAGACCCAGTACTTC
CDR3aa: CASSLWRGGRSRIVQETQYF

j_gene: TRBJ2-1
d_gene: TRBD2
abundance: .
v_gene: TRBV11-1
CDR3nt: TGTGCCAGCAGCTTCCCGACTAGCGGGAGGCCAGGATCCTACAATGAGCAGTTCTTC
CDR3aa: CASSFPTSGRPGSYNEQFF

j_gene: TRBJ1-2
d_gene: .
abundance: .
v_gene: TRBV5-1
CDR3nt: TGCGCCAGCAGCTCTATGACCGATAACTATGGCTACACCTTC
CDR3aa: CASSSMTDNYGYTF

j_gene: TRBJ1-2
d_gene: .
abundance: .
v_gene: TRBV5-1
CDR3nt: TGCGCCAGCAGCTTGGACGGGAGGTGGGGCTACACCTTC
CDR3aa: CASSLDGRWGYTF

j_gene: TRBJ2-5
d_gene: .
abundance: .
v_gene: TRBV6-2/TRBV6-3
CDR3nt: TGTGCCAGCAGCAGACCCGGGACCATAGAGACCCAGTACTTC
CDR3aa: CASSRPGTIETQYF

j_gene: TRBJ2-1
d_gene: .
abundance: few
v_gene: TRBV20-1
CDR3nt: TGCAGTCCCGGGACTGCCTCCTCCTACAATGAGCAGTTCTTC
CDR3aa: CSPGTASSYNEQFF

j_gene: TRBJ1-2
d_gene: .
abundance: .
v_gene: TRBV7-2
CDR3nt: TGTGCCAGCAGCTTGGGAGACAGCGGCTATGGCTACACCTTC
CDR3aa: CASSLGDSGYGYTF

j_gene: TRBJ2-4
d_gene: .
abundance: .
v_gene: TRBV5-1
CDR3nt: TGCGCCAGCAGCCCGGGACCGAGGGGGGCCAAAAACATTCAGTACTTC
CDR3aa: CASSPGPRGAKNIQYF

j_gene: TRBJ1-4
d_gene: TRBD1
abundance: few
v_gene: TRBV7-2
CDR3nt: TGTGCCAGCAGCGCCTGGGACAGTTCCGAAAAACTGTTTTTT
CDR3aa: CASSAWDSSEKLFF

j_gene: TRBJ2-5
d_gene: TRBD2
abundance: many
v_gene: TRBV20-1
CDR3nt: TGCAGTGCTAGAGATCCTAGCGGGAGAGAGACCCAGTACTTC
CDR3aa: CSARDPSGRETQYF

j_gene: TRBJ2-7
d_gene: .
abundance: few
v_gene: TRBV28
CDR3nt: TGTGCCAGCAGTTTTGAGTCCACCAGAATGGGGTACGAGCAGTACTTC
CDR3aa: CASSFESTRMGYEQYF

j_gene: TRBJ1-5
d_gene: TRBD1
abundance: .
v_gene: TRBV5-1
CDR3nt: TGCGCCAGCAGCTTGGAGGGACAGCTTAATCAGCCCCAGCATTTT
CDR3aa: CASSLEGQLNQPQHF

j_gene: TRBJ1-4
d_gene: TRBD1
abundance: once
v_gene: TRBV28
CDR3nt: TGTGCCAGCAGAACGGACAGGGTGGGTGAAAAACTGTTTTTT
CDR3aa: CASRTDRVGEKLFF

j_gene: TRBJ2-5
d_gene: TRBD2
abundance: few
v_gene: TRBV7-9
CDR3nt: TGTGCCAGCAGCCGACTAGCGGGAAGCGAGACCCAGTACTTC
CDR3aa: CASSRLAGSETQYF

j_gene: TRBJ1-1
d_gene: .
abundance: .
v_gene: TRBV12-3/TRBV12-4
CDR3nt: TGTGCCAGCAGTTTAGGGTATCACGCCCCGGCTTTCTTT
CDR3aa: CASSLGYHAPAFF

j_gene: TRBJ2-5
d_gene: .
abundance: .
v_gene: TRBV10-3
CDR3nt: TGTGCCATCCGGGCGGGACCTCAAGAGACCCAGTACTTC
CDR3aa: CAIRAGPQETQYF

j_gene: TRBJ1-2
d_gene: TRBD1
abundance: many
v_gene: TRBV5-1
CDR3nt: TGCGCCAGCAGCCCCCCCCCGTCCGGGACAGGGGTAGATGGCTACACCTTC
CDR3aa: CASSPPPSGTGVDGYTF

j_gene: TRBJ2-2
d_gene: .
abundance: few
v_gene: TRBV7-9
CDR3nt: TGTGCCAGCAGGGATATAAGGACATCCATGGAGGAGCTGTTTTTT
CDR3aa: CASRDIRTSMEELFF

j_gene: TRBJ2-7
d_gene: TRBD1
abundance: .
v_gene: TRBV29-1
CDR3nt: TGCAGCGTTGCACAGGGGGCCGAGCAGTACTTC
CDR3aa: CSVAQGAEQYF

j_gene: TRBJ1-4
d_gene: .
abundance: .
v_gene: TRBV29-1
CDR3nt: TGCAGCATGAAGACAGCCATGGAAAAACTGTTTTTT
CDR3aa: CSMKTAMEKLFF

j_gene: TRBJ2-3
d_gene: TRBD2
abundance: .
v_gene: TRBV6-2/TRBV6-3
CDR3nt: TGTGCCAGCAGTTACTCATTGCCGGGACTAGCGGTGAGCACAGATACGCAGTATTTT
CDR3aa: CASSYSLPGLAVSTDTQYF

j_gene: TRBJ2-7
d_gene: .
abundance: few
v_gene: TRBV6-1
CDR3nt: TGTGCCAGCAGAGGACAGGTAGCCTTAGCGGCAGAACTCTACGAGCAGTACTTC
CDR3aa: CASRGQVALAAELYEQYF

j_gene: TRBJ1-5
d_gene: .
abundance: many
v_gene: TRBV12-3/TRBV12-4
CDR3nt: TGTGCCAGCAGTTCCCCCCCCGATCAGCCCCAGCATTTT
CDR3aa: CASSSPPDQPQHF

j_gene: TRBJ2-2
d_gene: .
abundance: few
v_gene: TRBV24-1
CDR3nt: TGTGCCACCAGTAGGTACGGGAACACCGGGGAGCTGTTTTTT
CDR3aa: CATSRYGNTGELFF

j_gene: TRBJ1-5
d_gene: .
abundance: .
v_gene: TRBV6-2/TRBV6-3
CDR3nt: TGTGCCAGCAGTTCAGGGGTAGGTGTGGCGCAGCCCCAGCATTTT
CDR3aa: CASSSGVGVAQPQHF

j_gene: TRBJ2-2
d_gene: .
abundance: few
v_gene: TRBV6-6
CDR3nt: TGTGCCAGCAGTCACCGGCCCTTCGGGGAGCTGTTTTTT
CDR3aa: CASSHRPFGELFF

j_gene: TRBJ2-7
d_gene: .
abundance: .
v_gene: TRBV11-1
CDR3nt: TGTGCCAGCAGAGTTATGCCGGGACCGGACTACGAGCAGTACTTC
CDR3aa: CASRVMPGPDYEQYF

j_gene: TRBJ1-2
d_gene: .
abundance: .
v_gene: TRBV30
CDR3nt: TGTGCCCGGAGTGTATCCCGAGGGGGTGGCTACACCTTC
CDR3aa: CARSVSRGGGYTF

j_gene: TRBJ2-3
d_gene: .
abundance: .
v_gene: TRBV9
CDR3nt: TGTGCCAGCAGCGTAGTCCCACGGGATACGCAGTATTTT
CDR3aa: CASSVVPRDTQYF

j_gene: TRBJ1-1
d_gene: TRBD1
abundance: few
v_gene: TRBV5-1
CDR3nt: TGCGCCAGCAGCTTGCGGGACAGGGGTGAAGCTTTCTTT
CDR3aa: CASSLRDRGEAFF

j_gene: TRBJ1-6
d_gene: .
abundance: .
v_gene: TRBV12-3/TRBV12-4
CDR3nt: TGTGCCAGCAGTGTGGGAGGGGGAAATTCACCCCTCCACTTT
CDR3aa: CASSVGGGNSPLHF

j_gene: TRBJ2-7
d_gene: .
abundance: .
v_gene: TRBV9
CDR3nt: TGTGCCAGCAGCGTAGATGAGGGGGTCTACGAGCAGTACTTC
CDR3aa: CASSVDEGVYEQYF

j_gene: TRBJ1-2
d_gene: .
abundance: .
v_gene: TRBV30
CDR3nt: TGTGCCTTAAGTGAGGGGCCATGGTATGGCTACACCTTC
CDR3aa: CALSEGPWYGYTF

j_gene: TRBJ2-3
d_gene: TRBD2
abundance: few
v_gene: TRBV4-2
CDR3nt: TGTGCCAGCAGCCACCAATATAGCGGGGGAATAACCACAGATACGCAGTATTTT
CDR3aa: CASSHQYSGGITTDTQYF

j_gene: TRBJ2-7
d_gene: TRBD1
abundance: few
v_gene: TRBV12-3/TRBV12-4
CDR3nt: TGTGCCAGCATCACTTCAGGGACAGGGCGGCAGTACTTC
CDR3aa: CASITSGTGRQYF

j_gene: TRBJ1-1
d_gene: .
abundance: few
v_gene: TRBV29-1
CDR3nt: TGCAGCGGTGGACAGACCATGAACACTGAAGCTTTCTTT
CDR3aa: CSGGQTMNTEAFF

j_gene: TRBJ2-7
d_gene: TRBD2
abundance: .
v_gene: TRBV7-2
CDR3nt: TGTGCCAGCAGCTCCGGACTAGCGGAATCCGAGCAGTACTTC
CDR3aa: CASSSGLAESEQYF

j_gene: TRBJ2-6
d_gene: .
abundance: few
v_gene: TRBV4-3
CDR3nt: TGCGCCAGCAGCCAAGGTCGATTCTCTGGGGCCAACGTCCTGACTTTC
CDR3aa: CASSQGRFSGANVLTF

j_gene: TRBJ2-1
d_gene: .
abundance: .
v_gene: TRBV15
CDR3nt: TGTGCCACCAGCACCTACTACAATGAGCAGTTCTTC
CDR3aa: CATSTYYNEQFF